Detailed here is one TCR beta chain. Antigen specificity is unknown. The sample is drawn from a study of cytomegalovirus exposure and HLA in healthy donors. Study findings and constraints: The authors enumerated around 150 TCR beta chains as linked to cytomegalovirus.

The PCR employed 60 Vbeta primers together with 13 Jbeta primers. TCRdb's table, derived via immunoSEQ multiplex PCR, lists solely in-frame clones and lacks some. The sample includes about 170,000 clones, 80% to 90% of them seen just once. CDR3 size: 15 residues. Trimming cost V 5 bases and J 3 bases, with 14 bases left between them. Germline V gene lookup returns CDR1 SGHVS and CDR2 FNYEAQ. Sequencing was done on a sample of PBMCs. This sequence joins TRBV7-6 and TRBJ1-5; maybe TRBD1 (5 bases). This sequence was found in a male donor in good health and CMV-seronegative. CDR3 nucleotides: TGTGCCAGCAGCCAAGGGCCAGGGATCAATCAGCCCCAGCATTTT. Its translation is CASSQGPGINQPQHF.